This is a list of T cell receptor beta chains from one sample in a study of CD8+CD57+ T cells in acquired aplastic anemia. TCRdb analysed the reads with MiXCR anew, one entry per CDR3 protein. The sample carries some 42,000 distinct CDR3 sequences, 55% to 80% recorded once. Material: sorted CD4+, CD8+, or CD8+CD57+ T cells (not recorded which) from PBMCs. These receptors came from a human donor in good health, serving as a control. Both conserved end residues are part of each CDR3. D genes are given only for firm matches. Clone size is stated in some rows and not others, as once, few, many or a class when expanded.

NA	TRBV20-1	TRBJ2-3	TRBD2	CSARDVASGEADTQYF	TGCAGTGCTAGAGATGTGGCTAGCGGGGAAGCAGATACGCAGTATTTT
NA	TRBV11-2	TRBJ2-7	NA	CASSYHVGPQSYEQYF	TGTGCCAGCAGCTACCATGTCGGGCCACAATCCTACGAGCAGTACTTC
NA	TRBV15	TRBJ1-2	TRBD1	CATSRGTAANYGYTF	TGTGCCACCAGCCGTGGGACAGCAGCTAACTATGGCTACACCTTC
NA	TRBV2	TRBJ2-1	TRBD2	CASSHRLAGGRDEQFF	TGTGCCAGCAGTCATAGACTAGCGGGGGGCCGGGATGAGCAGTTCTTC
NA	TRBV7-2	TRBJ1-5	TRBD1	CASSWTGASNQPQHF	TGTGCCAGCAGCTGGACAGGGGCGAGCAATCAGCCCCAGCATTTT
NA	TRBV10-3	TRBJ2-3	NA	CAIERTHTRGTTDTQYF	TGTGCCATCGAACGGACCCACACCCGTGGGACCACAGATACGCAGTATTTT
NA	TRBV9	TRBJ2-1	NA	CASSVDQGYNEQFF	TGTGCCAGCAGCGTAGACCAGGGCTACAATGAGCAGTTCTTC
NA	TRBV7-6	TRBJ1-5	NA	CASSSAGQPQHF	TGTGCCAGCAGCAGCGCTGGTCAGCCCCAGCATTTT
once	TRBV9	TRBJ1-4	TRBD1	CASSVGDRGDEKLFF	TGTGCCAGCAGCGTAGGGGACAGGGGAGACGAAAAACTGTTTTTT
few	TRBV10-3	TRBJ1-5	TRBD1	CAISESNTGGRSNQPQHF	TGTGCCATCAGTGAGTCGAATACAGGGGGAAGGAGCAATCAGCCCCAGCATTTT
NA	TRBV24-1	TRBJ2-7	TRBD2	CATSDPSSGMYEQYF	TGTGCCACCAGTGACCCCAGTAGCGGGATGTACGAGCAGTACTTC